The 4 T cell receptor beta chains in this list originate from one sample, sequenced in a study of blood T cell repertoires in COVID-19. Assay: immunoSEQ multiplex PCR; the TCRdb copy retains only in-frame clones and omits some. Found here are around 300,000 clones, roughly 90% of them singletons; the top ten hold 2.5% to 3%. The sequenced material came from peripheral blood. The receptors were sampled from a woman aged 30 to 39 with COVID-19, enrolled during active disease.

In regard to this clone: This sample also contains other DNA sequences that code for the same CDR3. The chain recombines TRBV28 with TRBJ1-1; D possibly corresponds to TRBD1 (6 bases). Per the germline V gene, CDR1 is MDHEN and CDR2 is SYDVKM. V lost 3 bases to trimming and J lost 2 bases, with 10 bases between them. The CDR3 length is 14 residues. The CDR3 DNA sequence: TGTGCCAGCAGTTTTGGGGGCCGTAACACTGAAGCTTTCTTT. Translated, it gives CASSFGGRNTEAFF.

The chain recombines TRBV5-5 with TRBJ1-5, with D unresolved. The CDR3 contains 15 residues. V lost 5 bases and J 0 bases, leaving 12 bases between the germline ends. In germline, CDR1 is SGHKS, CDR2 YYEKEE (reference sequence). DNA for the CDR3: TGTGCCAGCAGACCCGACATTAATAGCAATCAGCCCCAGCATTTT. This sequence encodes CASRPDINSNQPQHF.

The chain links TRBV7-9 to TRBJ2-7; 14 nucleotides match TRBD2. Unmatched junction bases numbered 13, after V lost 3 bases and J lost 9 bases. Germline V gene data show CDR1 as SEHNR and CDR2 as FQNEAQ (reference sequence). The CDR3 consists of 17 residues. CDR3 nucleotide sequence: TGTGCCAGCAGCTTTGCGGGAGGACTAGCGGGAGGTGGTGGGCAGTACTTC. Its translation: CASSFAGGLAGGGGQYF.

This chain uses TRBV6-5 with TRBJ1-2; TRBD1 matches 8 bases. CDR3 length: 13 residues. Losses at the gene ends were 7 bases for V and 4 bases for J; bases not matched to a gene: 5. The germline V gene has CDR1 MNHEY and CDR2 SVGAGI. CDR3 in amino acids: CASKAGGTYGYTF. Here the CDR3 DNA reads TGTGCCAGCAAGGCAGGGGGCACCTATGGCTACACCTTC.